The subject of this entry is one T cell receptor beta chain. Its antigen is not identified. This entry is derived from a study of shared clonotypes between healthy human individuals. Overall study: A donor's plate count was three for CD4 naive and three for CD4 memory; CD8 naive had two and CD8 memory one.

Profiled with immunoSEQ multiplex PCR; TCRdb holds only in-frame clones, not every one. The data hold more than 2 million clones, with 95% observed a single time. Splitting the CD4+ cells yielded a CD45RA+ naive subset and a CD45RA-negative memory subset. Trimming took 5 bases from V and 6 from J; bases not matched to a gene: 3. The CDR3 runs to 14 residues. Germline loops: CDR1 MNHEY, CDR2 SMNVEV (reference sequence). Study-level results: Clonotypes shared by all four sorted-subset donors had higher generation probabilities than non-shared clonotypes. Around 4.7% of naive CD4 clonotypes were shared across a few donors.

The TCR was taken from a man between 18 and 35 years old in good health. Sequenced material: naive CD4+ T cells sorted from blood. Subset meaning: CD45RA+ positively selected. The chain combines TRBV27 with TRBJ2-1; 11 nucleotides line up with TRBD2. CDR3 protein: CASSRLAGSNEQFF. CDR3 bases: TGTGCCAGCAGTAGACTAGCGGGATCCAATGAGCAGTTCTTC.